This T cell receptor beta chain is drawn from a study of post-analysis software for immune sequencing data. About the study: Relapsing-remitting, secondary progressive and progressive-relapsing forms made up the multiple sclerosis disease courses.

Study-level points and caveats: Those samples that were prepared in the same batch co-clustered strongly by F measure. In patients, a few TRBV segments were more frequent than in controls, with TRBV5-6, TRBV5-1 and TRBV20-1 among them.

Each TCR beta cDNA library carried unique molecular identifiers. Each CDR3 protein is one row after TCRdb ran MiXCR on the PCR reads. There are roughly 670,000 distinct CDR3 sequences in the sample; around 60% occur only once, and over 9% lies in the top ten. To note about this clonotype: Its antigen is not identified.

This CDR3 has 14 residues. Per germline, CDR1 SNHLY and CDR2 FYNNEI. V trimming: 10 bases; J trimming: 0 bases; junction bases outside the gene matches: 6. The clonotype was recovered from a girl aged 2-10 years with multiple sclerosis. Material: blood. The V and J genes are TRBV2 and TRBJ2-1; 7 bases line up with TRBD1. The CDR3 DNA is TGTGCCAACCCCCGGGACAGCTCCTACAATGAGCAGTTCTTC. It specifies CANPRDSSYNEQFF.